This T cell receptor beta chain was profiled in a study of response to subunit inactivated influenza vaccine. TCRdb itself ran the RT-PCR reads through MiXCR, one entry per CDR3 protein. The sample contains 500,000 to 750,000 distinct CDR3 sequences, around 13% of which appear only once. Note on this clonotype: Its antigen is undetermined.

Germline CDR1 KGHSH, CDR2 LQKENI. The CDR3 is 17 amino acids. V was shortened by 0 bases and J by 0 bases, with 12 bases between the two germline ends. Overall study findings and caveats: The study's authors posited that every seasonal influenza vaccination enlists few new T cells.

The genes are TRBV18 and TRBJ1-3, with D unresolved. Specimen: PBMCs from blood, collected about 11 days after vaccination. The TCR sequence derives from a man over 45 who received an inactivated influenza vaccine. The CDR3 sequence is CASSPPVSRFSGNTIYF. CDR3 bases: TGTGCCAGCTCACCACCGGTTTCCCGGTTCTCTGGAAACACCATATATTTT.